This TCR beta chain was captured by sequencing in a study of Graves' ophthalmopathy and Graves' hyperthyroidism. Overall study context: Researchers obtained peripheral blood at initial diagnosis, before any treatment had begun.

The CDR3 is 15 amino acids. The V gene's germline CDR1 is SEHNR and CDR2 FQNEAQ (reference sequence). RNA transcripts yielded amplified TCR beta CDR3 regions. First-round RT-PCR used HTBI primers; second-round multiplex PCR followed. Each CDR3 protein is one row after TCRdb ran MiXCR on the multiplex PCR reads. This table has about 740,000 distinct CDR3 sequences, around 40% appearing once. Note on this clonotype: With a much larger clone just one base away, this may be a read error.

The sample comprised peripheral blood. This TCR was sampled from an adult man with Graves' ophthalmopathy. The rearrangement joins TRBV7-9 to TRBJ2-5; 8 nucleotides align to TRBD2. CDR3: CAGSLGRGVGETQYF. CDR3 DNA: TGTGCCGGCAGCTTAGGGCGGGGGGTCGGGGAGACCCAGTACTTC.